This T cell receptor beta chain was identified in a study of beta chain features in type 1 diabetes. The study's findings and limits: Significant though moderate, a shortening of TCRB CDR3s appeared in all four CD4+ subsets of Type 1 diabetes patients. VDJ junctions in type 1 diabetes patients carried more deletions and fewer insertions.

Isolated RNA was reverse transcribed in full, so expressed TCRB transcripts were sequenced. Assay used: immunoSEQ multiplex PCR; TCRdb lists only in-frame clones, some missing. The sample has 630,000 or so clones; 11% to 15% are singletons. The CDR3 consists of 14 residues. V lost 5 bases, J lost 0 bases, and 7 bases lay in between. Germline values: CDR1 MDHEN, CDR2 SYDVKM. About this clone itself: Its antigen is still unknown.

CD45RO/CCR7/CD25/CD127/CD95/CD27 sorting isolated CD4+ naive, central memory, regulatory and stem cell-like memory cells. This chain uses TRBV28 with TRBJ1-4, with no clear D. The specimen was naive CD4+ T cells from blood. This sequence was found in a man between 18 and 29 years old with type 1 diabetes. The CDR3 here is CASSQVATNEKLFF. The CDR3 nucleotides read TGTGCCAGCAGTCAGGTTGCAACTAATGAAAAACTGTTTTTT. Full variable domain (missing parts from reference TRBV28 and TRBJ1-4): DVKVTQSSRYLVKRTGEKVFLECVQDMDHENMFWYRQDPGLGLRLIYFSYDVKMKEKGDIPEGYSVSREKKERFSLILESASTNQTSMYLCASSQVATNEKLFFGSGTQLSVL.